The T cell receptor beta chain described here comes from a study of blood T cell repertoires in COVID-19. Germline CDR1 and CDR2: GTSNPN and SVGIG (reference sequence). This CDR3 is 15 amino acids long. V was clipped by 2 bases and J by 4 bases; unmatched bases: 5. Some clones are missing from TCRdb's copy, which holds only in-frame ones; the method was immunoSEQ multiplex PCR. The sample holds some 100,000 clones; 85% to 95% are singletons and the top ten take 5.7%. The chain carries TRBV30 and TRBJ1-3; 10 positions agree with TRBD1. The TCR sequence derives from a man in his fifties with active COVID-19. The specimen was peripheral blood. CDR3 nucleotides: TGTGCCTGGAGTCCGGGACAGGGGTTAGGAAACACCATATATTTT. Protein: CAWSPGQGLGNTIYF.